A single TCR beta chain is shown here with its context. The sample is drawn from a study of T-cell reconstitution after alpha-beta-depleted transplantation in children. Unique molecular identifiers featured in how the TCRbeta library was prepared. MiXCR, run by TCRdb on the PCR reads, gives a single entry per CDR3 protein. Seen here are 250,000 to 350,000 distinct CDR3 sequences, approximately 9.6% observed once, and the top ten hold 10%. V was cut by 7 bases and J by 8 bases, with 20 bases left in between. Per germline, CDR1 MNHEY and CDR2 SVGEGT. The CDR3 covers 14 residues. The clonotype was recovered from a human donor who donated a stem cell graft to a child with SCID. The rearrangement uses TRBV6-2 or TRBV6-3 and TRBJ1-1, with D maybe TRBD1 (5 bases). This material consisted of PBMCs from the stem cell graft donor, taken from the stem cell graft. CDR3 coding DNA: TGTGCCAGCACCAGCGGAGGGGCATGGGACGAAGCTTTCTTT. Residues: CASTSGGAWDEAFF.